This TCR beta chain appears in the sequencing data of a study of technical replicates of blood from a handful of donors (dated by TCRdb to the late 2010s). The library came from the immunoSEQ multiplex PCR assay. TCRdb limited this immuneACCESS table to in-frame rearrangements with V and J called. A share of clones is missing; checked studies link under half to unresolved V genes, and the rest is unexplained. The sample profile shows 65,000 to 95,000 clones; 65% to 90% of them were found once. The ten largest account for roughly 4.9% of the sample. Concerning this clone: Its antigen is unknown. There are no base qualities to consult, and no much larger clone falls within one base.

From cysteine to phenylalanine, the CDR3 is 14 amino acids long. Left in the record is the CDR3 DNA by itself, 42 bases read in frame from the first base. V is shortened by 6 bases, J by 1 base, and the region joining them spans 9 bases. CDR1 MNHEY and CDR2 SMNVEV are derived from the germline V gene (reference sequence). The receptor was derived from a human donor in good health. Some clones in this sample may be carry-over from other donors' samples. This sequence uses TRBV27 and TRBJ2-2; TRBD2 is perhaps the D gene, given 5 matching bases. Sequenced sample: PBMCs. CDR3 protein: CASSQTRNTGELFF. The DNA is TGTGCCAGCAGCCAAACTAGGAACACCGGGGAGCTGTTTTTT.